This T cell receptor (beta chain) emerged from a study of beta chain features in type 1 diabetes. Study summary: All of the samples together had some 110 million sorted cells examined.

As for this clone: Its antigen is currently unknown.

Sequencing targeted expressed TCRB transcripts, as all isolated RNA had been reverse transcribed. The assay was immunoSEQ multiplex PCR, and TCRdb's table has in-frame clones only and misses some. This sample has about 650,000 clones, with 12% found just once. Trimming left V 4 bases short and J 1 base short, with 19 bases between. This CDR3 has 17 amino acids. Germline V gene lookup returns CDR1 SGDLS and CDR2 YYNGEE. Study outcomes and limitations: Sequencing used cDNA, and cells with high TCR expression could therefore be over-represented. It was not settled here whether HLA type affects TCRB rearrangement. All four CD4+ subsets from Type 1 diabetes patients carried moderately but significantly shorter TCRB CDR3s.

The sequence was collected from a man younger than 40 with type 1 diabetes. Sequences were obtained from naive CD4+ T cells from blood. The rearrangement uses TRBV9 and TRBJ2-3, with D possibly being TRBD2 (6 bases). The CDR3 is CASSLAPGLQGTDTQYF. The CDR3 DNA sequence: TGTGCCAGCAGCCTAGCGCCTGGACTGCAGGGCACAGATACGCAGTATTTT.